This is a list of T cell receptor beta chains from one sample in a study of CD8+ T cells in alopecia areata. The repertoire was sequenced with immunoSEQ multiplex PCR; TCRdb's copy has only in-frame clones and lacks some. The sample consists of about 200,000 clones, more than 50% of them appearing once. Sequencing was done on a sample of CD8+ T cells sorted from blood. The receptors were sampled from a human donor in good health. Each CDR3 is given with its conserved first and last residue. A row's size may be missing; if present it is once, few, many or a size class.

abundance: -
v_gene: TRBV7-8
j_gene: TRBJ1-6
CDR3aa: CASSLDGGSNSPLHF

abundance: -
v_gene: TRBV29-1
j_gene: TRBJ1-2
CDR3aa: CSVLSEGTGYTF

abundance: -
v_gene: TRBV4-1
j_gene: TRBJ2-3
CDR3aa: CASSQGGDTQYF

abundance: -
v_gene: TRBV4-1
j_gene: TRBJ2-1
CDR3aa: CASSPSGPFYNEQFF

abundance: -
v_gene: TRBV4-1
j_gene: TRBJ1-4
CDR3aa: CASSRRTAAEKLFF

abundance: -
v_gene: TRBV5-1
j_gene: TRBJ2-1
CDR3aa: CASSLQGGEHVF

abundance: -
v_gene: TRBV7-2
j_gene: TRBJ1-2
CDR3aa: CASSTPEAYLGIAYGYTF

abundance: -
v_gene: TRBV7-9
j_gene: TRBJ2-7
CDR3aa: CASTSSYEQYF

abundance: once
v_gene: TRBV10-2
j_gene: TRBJ2-7
CDR3aa: CATRWTGGYEQYF

abundance: -
v_gene: TRBV30
j_gene: TRBJ1-5
CDR3aa: CAWSVGGVIGQPQHF

abundance: -
v_gene: TRBV29-1
j_gene: TRBJ2-3
CDR3aa: CSVEEAGASTDTQYF

abundance: -
v_gene: TRBV9
j_gene: TRBJ2-1
CDR3aa: CASSSGGKDEQFF

abundance: -
v_gene: TRBV27
j_gene: TRBJ2-1
CDR3aa: CASSASDTGNEQFF

abundance: few
v_gene: TRBV11-2
j_gene: TRBJ2-1
CDR3aa: CASSSDTTYNEQFF

abundance: -
v_gene: TRBV28
j_gene: TRBJ2-3
CDR3aa: CASSLTDGSTDTQYF

abundance: -
v_gene: TRBV7-9
j_gene: TRBJ1-2
CDR3aa: CASRSGREDYGYTF

abundance: medium-sized
v_gene: TRBV14
j_gene: TRBJ2-1
CDR3aa: CASSRYRGVSNEQFF

abundance: -
v_gene: TRBV9
j_gene: TRBJ2-5
CDR3aa: CASSVLQGAGETQYF

abundance: few
v_gene: TRBV5-4
j_gene: TRBJ2-5
CDR3aa: CASSLSGTQETQYF

abundance: few
v_gene: TRBV2
j_gene: TRBJ1-2
CDR3aa: CAREGSLGYGYTF

abundance: -
v_gene: TRBV13
j_gene: TRBJ2-1
CDR3aa: CASSASGGAVYNEQFF

abundance: -
v_gene: TRBV29-1
j_gene: TRBJ2-3
CDR3aa: CSVEQGTPDTQYF

abundance: few
v_gene: TRBV28
j_gene: TRBJ2-7
CDR3aa: CASGTERTPPRQYF

abundance: -
v_gene: TRBV15
j_gene: TRBJ2-3
CDR3aa: CATSRDLGAPTDTQYF

abundance: few
v_gene: TRBV13
j_gene: TRBJ1-1
CDR3aa: CASSPKRGLGTEAFF

abundance: -
v_gene: TRBV5-1
j_gene: TRBJ2-5
CDR3aa: CASSLGQGSYQETQYF

abundance: few
v_gene: TRBV6-4
j_gene: TRBJ2-3
CDR3aa: CASSVGGGAADTQYF

abundance: -
v_gene: TRBV4-2
j_gene: TRBJ2-1
CDR3aa: CASSQREGAYEQFF

abundance: few
v_gene: TRBV29-1
j_gene: TRBJ1-2
CDR3aa: CSVAPAGEGYGYTF

abundance: -
v_gene: TRBV15
j_gene: TRBJ2-7
CDR3aa: CATSRVGNEQYF

abundance: -
v_gene: TRBV7-9
j_gene: TRBJ2-6
CDR3aa: CASSLYEWQAGGGANVLTF

abundance: -
v_gene: TRBV29-1
j_gene: TRBJ2-3
CDR3aa: CSVEDLADTQYF

abundance: -
v_gene: TRBV9
j_gene: TRBJ2-1
CDR3aa: CASSAGQGVRNEQFF

abundance: -
v_gene: TRBV4-1
j_gene: TRBJ2-7
CDR3aa: CASSQDRLTGGLGQYF

abundance: few
v_gene: TRBV9
j_gene: TRBJ2-7
CDR3aa: CASSVGGTSSYEQYF

abundance: -
v_gene: TRBV11-3
j_gene: TRBJ2-7
CDR3aa: CASSLERGPAYEQYF

abundance: -
v_gene: TRBV5-1
j_gene: TRBJ2-5
CDR3aa: CASSLKAGLETQYF

abundance: -
v_gene: TRBV10-3
j_gene: TRBJ2-1
CDR3aa: CATLGGVEQFF

abundance: -
v_gene: TRBV6-5
j_gene: TRBJ1-2
CDR3aa: CASSSSAMTNYGYTF

abundance: -
v_gene: TRBV6-5
j_gene: TRBJ1-1
CDR3aa: CASSYRPLNTEAFF